A single sample is the source of the 17 T cell receptor beta chains below, sequenced in a study of Tregs in tolerant kidney transplant recipients. Related graft donors supplied nonmyeloablative bone marrow transplants, and mixed chimerism was transient. The repertoire was sequenced with immunoSEQ multiplex PCR; TCRdb's copy has only in-frame clones and lacks some. Recorded here are 13,000 to 15,000 clones; the top ten clones represent approximately 30%. Sample: CD8+ T cells from blood (PBMCs), taken 6 months after the transplant. These receptors were obtained from a human patient who received a combined kidney and bone marrow transplant. Some T cells may be provided by the graft donor.

As for this clone: Coverage ceases 3 residues before the CDR3 finishes, and the germline J gene fills in the end. The rearrangement joins TRBV5-6 to TRBJ2-4, with D perhaps TRBD2 (5 bases). There are 14 residues in the CDR3. Germline CDR1 reads SGHDT; CDR2 reads YYEEEE. CDR3 protein: CASSPGIINYGQYF. The sequenced part of the CDR3 DNA is TGTGCCAGCAGCCCGGGGATCATTAACTATGGT. The full variable domain, in which reference TRBV5-6 and TRBJ2-4 provide the parts outside the CDR3, is DAGVTQSPTHLIKTRGQQVTLRCSPKSGHDTVSWYQQALGQGPQFIFQYYEEEERQRGNFPDRFSGHQFPNYSSELNVNALLLGDSALYLCASSPGIINYGQYFGAGTRLSVL.

Comment on this clone: The CDR3 extends 3 residues past the end of the read, so its final part is completed from the germline J gene. The chain uses TRBV7-6 and TRBJ2-3, with 7 bases that match TRBD2. V gave up 2 bases and J gave up 2 bases; unmatched junction bases: 4. Germline loops: CDR1 SGHVS, CDR2 FNYEAQ. This CDR3 comprises 15 residues. CDR3 residues: CASSLFQRDTDTQYF. Incomplete CDR3 DNA: TGTGCCAGCAGCTTATTCCAGCGGGACACAGATACG.

For this clone: Read data end 3 residues before the CDR3 end; the end is taken from the germline J gene. The chain joins TRBV7-2 to TRBJ2-7, with 10 bases fitting TRBD2. The V and J ends lost 2 bases and 4 bases, in that order; junction bases with no gene match: 5. Germline CDR1 is SGHTA and CDR2 is FQGNSA. The CDR3 extends over 15 amino acids. CDR3 residues: CASSLLLAGAYEQYF. The CDR3 DNA, read in part, is TGTGCCAGCAGCTTATTGCTAGCGGGGGCATACGAG.

Notes on this clone: The read falls 3 residues short of the CDR3 end, and the missing part is taken from the germline J gene. The chain is built from TRBV11-2 and TRBJ2-7, with a possible D match to TRBD1 (5 bases). The CDR3 is 14 residues long. V lost 5 bases and J 6 bases, leaving 17 bases between the germline ends. The V gene's germline CDR1 is SGHAT and CDR2 FQNNGV. CDR3 DNA, as far as it was read: TGTGCCAGCAGCCCCTTTATGGGGCTTGCCGAG. The encoded protein is CASSPFMGLAE. The whole CDR3 sequence is CASSPFMGLAEQYF.

Turning to this clone: The read terminates 3 residues ahead of where the CDR3 ends, so the germline J gene completes it. This chain uses TRBV7-9 with TRBJ2-3; 9 bases agree with TRBD1. The CDR3 contains 15 residues. Germline V lookup: CDR1 SEHNR, CDR2 FQNEAQ (reference sequence). Unmatched junction bases numbered 4, after V lost 1 base and J lost 5 bases. The sequenced part of the CDR3 DNA is TGTGCCAGCAGCTTAGGACAGGGGGATGGAGATACG. As protein: CASSLGQGDGDT. The complete CDR3 sequence is CASSLGQGDGDTQYF.

As to this clone: The read ends 3 residues early relative to the CDR3; the germline J gene fills the gap. This chain joins TRBV11-2 and TRBJ2-3; D gene unclear. This CDR3 has 13 amino acids. Germline V gives CDR1 SGHAT, CDR2 FQNNGV. Trimming pared 5 bases from V and 5 bases from J, leaving 11 bases between. CDR3 bases read: TGTGCCAGCAGCCCAAGCCCCCAAGATACG. As protein: CASSPSPQDT. The complete CDR3 reads CASSPSPQDTQYF.

Details on this clone: The observed sequence ends 3 residues before the CDR3 terminus, with the missing tail filled in from the germline J gene. V usage is TRBV13 and J usage is TRBJ2-7; 7 positions agree with TRBD2. The CDR3 has 16 residues. The trim removed 4 bases at V and 6 bases at J, leaving 15 bases unmatched. The germline CDR1 and CDR2 sequences are PRHDT and FYEKMQ (reference sequence). CDR3 DNA, as far as it was read: TGTGCCAGCAGCTACCTTCCTAGCGGAGGGAGGCCCGAG. It translates to CASSYLPSGGRPE. The complete CDR3 protein is CASSYLPSGGRPEQYF.

For this clone: The CDR3 is cut off 3 residues early in the read; its end comes from the germline J gene. The chain links TRBV27 to TRBJ1-5, with 9 bases identical to TRBD1. Trimming cost V 6 bases and J 4 bases; bases outside gene matches: 7. Germline CDR1 MNHEY, CDR2 SMNVEV (reference sequence). CDR3 size: 15 residues. This CDR3 reads CASSIGTGRNQPQHF. CDR3 DNA, as far as it was read: TGTGCCAGCAGCATAGGGACAGGGAGGAATCAGCCC.

According to its frequency, this clone is medium-sized. With the read ending 3 residues before the CDR3 end, the germline J gene is used to fill in that end. This sequence joins TRBV19 and TRBJ1-1; the D gene is possibly TRBD1 (6 bases). Trimming removed 1 base from V and 6 bases from J, with 6 bases in between. Per germline, CDR1 LNHDA and CDR2 SQIVND (reference sequence). The CDR3 totals 12 residues. The covered CDR3 bases are TGTGCCAGTAGTATAGGGACAGCTGAA. Translated, it gives CASSIGTAE. The full-length CDR3 reads as CASSIGTAEAFF.

As to this clone: The missing CDR3 end, 3 residues past where the read stops, is filled in from the germline J gene. The V call is TRBV27, the J call TRBJ2-7; unclear D gene. This CDR3 region has 14 residues. V was pared by 0 bases and J by 3 bases, with 9 bases between. CDR1 and CDR2 from the germline V gene are MNHEY and SMNVEV (reference sequence). The CDR3 reads CASSLSQEYYEQYF. CDR3 DNA (partial): TGTGCCAGCAGTTTATCGCAGGAGTACTACGAG.

On this clone: The read ends 3 residues before the CDR3 terminus; that terminus is restored from the germline J gene. The chain employs TRBV10-3 and TRBJ2-6, with 8 nucleotides matching TRBD1. The germline gives CDR1 ENHRY, CDR2 SYGVKD. With V trimmed by 5 bases and J by 2 bases, 2 bases remained unmatched. This CDR3 region has 15 residues. CDR3 loop: CAISTTGAGANVLTF. The CDR3 bases that were read are TGTGCCATCAGTACGACAGGGGCTGGGGCCAACGTC.

With regard to this clone: The read falls 3 residues short of the CDR3 end, and the missing part is taken from the germline J gene. The V and J genes are TRBV29-1 and TRBJ1-1; D may be TRBD1 (5 bases). CDR1 and CDR2 (germline): SQVTM, ANQGSEA. Trimming shortened V by 1 base and J by 0 bases, and 6 bases separated the two germline ends. The CDR3 length is 13 residues. The CDR3: CSVEVGVNTEAFF. CDR3 DNA (partial): TGCAGCGTTGAAGTAGGGGTGAACACTGAA. The whole variable domain, remainder taken from reference TRBV29-1 and TRBJ1-1, is SAVISQKPSRDICQRGTSLTIQCQVDSQVTMMFWYRQQPGQSLTLIATANQGSEATYESGFVIDKFPISRPNLTFSTLTVSNMSPEDSSIYLCSVEVGVNTEAFFGQGTRLTVV.

As for this clone: The read is 3 residues too short to cover the CDR3 end, so that end is filled in from the germline J gene. V is TRBV29-1 and J is TRBJ1-2; perhaps TRBD1 as D (6 bases). V dropped 6 bases and J dropped 0 bases, with 11 bases sitting between them. Germline V gene lookup returns CDR1 SQVTM and CDR2 ANQGSEA. This CDR3 is built from 13 residues. The CDR3 is CSVGTPTNYGYTF. The part of the CDR3 DNA that was read is TGCAGCGTCGGGACACCCACTAACTATGGC.

With regard to this clone: Coverage ceases 3 residues before the CDR3 finishes, and the germline J gene fills in the end. The chain recombines TRBV11-2 with TRBJ2-3; 10 bases map to TRBD2. This CDR3 has 13 residues. Germline V gene lookup returns CDR1 SGHAT and CDR2 FQNNGV. CDR3: CASSHPGLATQYF. The DNA read from the CDR3 is TGTGCCAGCAGCCACCCGGGACTAGCGACG.

A note on this clone: The read terminates 3 residues ahead of where the CDR3 ends, so the germline J gene completes it. This rearrangement joins TRBV18 to TRBJ2-5, with D unresolved. The CDR3 covers 16 residues. CDR1 and CDR2 (germline): KGHSH, LQKENI. Deletions cut 2 bases from V and 0 bases from J, with 13 bases between. The CDR3 loop reads CASSPGSLQYQETQYF. Partial CDR3 DNA: TGTGCCAGCTCACCAGGCAGCTTACAGTACCAAGAGACC.

Worth noting for this clone: The CDR3 goes on 3 residues after the read ends, and that part is filled in from the germline J gene. The rearrangement links TRBV4-1 to TRBJ1-2, with a weak D call TRBD1 (5 bases). Germline loops: CDR1 MGHRA, CDR2 YSYEKL. Deletions cut 0 bases from V and 5 bases from J, with 7 bases between. The CDR3 spans 13 residues. Here the CDR3 reads CASSQDQGYGYTF. CDR3 bases read: TGCGCCAGCAGCCAAGATCAGGGATATGGC.

About this clone: The read halts 3 residues ahead of the CDR3 end, with the missing end drawn from the germline J gene. The genes are TRBV5-1 and TRBJ1-2; TRBD1 agrees at 9 bases. After removal of 4 bases from V and 5 bases from J, the junction contained 3 bases not matched to a gene. Germline V lookup: CDR1 SGHRS, CDR2 YFSETQ. The CDR3 extends over 13 amino acids. The sequenced CDR3 bases are TGCGCCAGCAGCGCCGGGACAGGGTATGGC. This translates into CASSAGTGYG. The whole CDR3 sequence reads CASSAGTGYGYTF.